Sequencing of this T cell receptor beta chain was carried out in a study of blood T cell repertoires in COVID-19. Per the original methods: Cell counts per sample came from amplifying reference gene primers. Profiled with immunoSEQ multiplex PCR; TCRdb holds only in-frame clones, not every one. The DNA gave D and trimming, while V, J and clone size come from that table. The sample has approximately 230,000 clones; more than 80% are singletons. In this sample, this clone turned up a few times. The source is a man aged 25-45 years who had recovered from COVID-19. Sequencing used peripheral blood.

DNA of the CDR3: TGTGCCAGCAGCCCACGGACAGGAATTGGAAACACCATATATTTT. Translating it yields CASSPRTGIGNTIYF. V is TRBV9 and J is TRBJ1-3, with TRBD1 matching over 7 bases. This CDR3 is 15 amino acids long. With V trimmed by 4 bases and J by 3 bases, 7 bases remained unmatched. The germline gives CDR1 SGDLS, CDR2 YYNGEE.